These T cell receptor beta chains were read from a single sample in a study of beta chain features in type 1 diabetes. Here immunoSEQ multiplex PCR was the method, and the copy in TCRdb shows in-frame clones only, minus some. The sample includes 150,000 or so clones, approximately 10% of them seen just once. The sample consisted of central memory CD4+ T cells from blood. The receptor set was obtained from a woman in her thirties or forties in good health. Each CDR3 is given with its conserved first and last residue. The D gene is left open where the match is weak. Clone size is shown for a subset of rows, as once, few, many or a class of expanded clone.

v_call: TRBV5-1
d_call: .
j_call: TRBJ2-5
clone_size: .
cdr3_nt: TGCGCCAGCAGCTCTTACTTACGGGGCCAAGAGACCCAGTACTTC
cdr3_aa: CASSSYLRGQETQYF

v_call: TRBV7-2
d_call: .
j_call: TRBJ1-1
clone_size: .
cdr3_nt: TGTGCCAGCAGCTCCCTTCGGGGAGGTGACACTGAAGCTTTCTTT
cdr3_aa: CASSSLRGGDTEAFF

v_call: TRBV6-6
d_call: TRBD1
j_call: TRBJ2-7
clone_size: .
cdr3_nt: TGTGCCAGCACCGCCGGGACAGGGTCCTACGAGCAGTACTTC
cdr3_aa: CASTAGTGSYEQYF

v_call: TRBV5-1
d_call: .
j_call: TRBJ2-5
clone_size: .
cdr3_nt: TGCGCCAGCAGCTTGACGGGTGAGACCCAGTACTTC
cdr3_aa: CASSLTGETQYF

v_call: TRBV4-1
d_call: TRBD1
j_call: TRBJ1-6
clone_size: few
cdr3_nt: TGCGCCAGCAGCCAGGACAGGGGTTCACCCCTCCACTTT
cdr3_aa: CASSQDRGSPLHF

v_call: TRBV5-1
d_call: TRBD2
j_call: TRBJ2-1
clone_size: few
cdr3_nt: TGCGCCAGCAGCGCGCTCCTAGCGGGGGGGCATGGGGAGCAGTTCTTC
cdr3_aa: CASSALLAGGHGEQFF

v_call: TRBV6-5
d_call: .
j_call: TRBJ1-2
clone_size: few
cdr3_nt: TGTGCCAGCAGACTAATGGGCTATGGCTACACCTTC
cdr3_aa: CASRLMGYGYTF

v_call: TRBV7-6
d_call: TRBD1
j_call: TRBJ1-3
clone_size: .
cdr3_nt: TGTGCCAGCAGCCCCACAGGGGACTCTGGAAACACCATATATTTT
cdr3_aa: CASSPTGDSGNTIYF

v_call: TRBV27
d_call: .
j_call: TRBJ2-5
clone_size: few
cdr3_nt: TGTGCCAGCAGTTTAATCTCGGGGTGGATCGAGACCCAGTACTTC
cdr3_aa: CASSLISGWIETQYF

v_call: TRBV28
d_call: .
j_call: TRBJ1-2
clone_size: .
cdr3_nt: TGTGCCAGCAGTTTAAAACAGGGTGATATCTACACCTTC
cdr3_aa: CASSLKQGDIYTF

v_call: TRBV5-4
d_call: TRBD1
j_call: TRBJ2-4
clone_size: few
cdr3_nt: TGTGCCAGCAGCCCGACAGGGGGAGGGCTAGCCAAAAACATTCAGTACTTC
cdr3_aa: CASSPTGGGLAKNIQYF

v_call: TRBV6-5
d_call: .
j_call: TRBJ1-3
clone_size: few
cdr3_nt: TGTGCCAGCAGCTACACCACAGGACCTCTTTATTTT
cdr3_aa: CASSYTTGPLYF

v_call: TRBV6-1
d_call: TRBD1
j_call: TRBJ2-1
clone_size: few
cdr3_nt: TGTGCCAGCAGGCGACAGGGTGTACGGTACAATGAGCAGTTCTTC
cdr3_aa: CASRRQGVRYNEQFF

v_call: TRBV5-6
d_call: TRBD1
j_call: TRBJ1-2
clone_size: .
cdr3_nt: TGTGCCAGCAGCGTGTGGGTTCAGGGGGCGAGTGGCTACACCTTC
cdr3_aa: CASSVWVQGASGYTF

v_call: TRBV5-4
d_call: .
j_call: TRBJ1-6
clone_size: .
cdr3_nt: TGTGCCAGCACTAAGCGGGAGGGAAATTCACCCCTCCACTTT
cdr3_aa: CASTKREGNSPLHF

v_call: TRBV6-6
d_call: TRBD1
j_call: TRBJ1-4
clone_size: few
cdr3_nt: TGTGCCAGCAGTCCGGACAGGGGGAAAGAAAAACTGTTTTTT
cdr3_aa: CASSPDRGKEKLFF

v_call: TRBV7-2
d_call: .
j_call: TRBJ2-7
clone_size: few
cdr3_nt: TGTGCCAGCAGCTTAGCTAGCATCTACGAGCAGTACTTC
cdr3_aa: CASSLASIYEQYF

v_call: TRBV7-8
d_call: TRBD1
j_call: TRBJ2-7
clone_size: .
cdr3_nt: TGTGCCAGCAGCTTAGAAGCAGGGGGCTTCTACGAGCAGTACTTC
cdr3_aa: CASSLEAGGFYEQYF

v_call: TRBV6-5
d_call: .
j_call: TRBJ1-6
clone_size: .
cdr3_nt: TGTGCCAGCAGGCGACAAAATTCACCCCTCCACTTT
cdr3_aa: CASRRQNSPLHF

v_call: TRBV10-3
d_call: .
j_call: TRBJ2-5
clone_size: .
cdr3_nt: TGTGCCATCAAGGACAGGGAGGGAGGGGAGACCCAGTACTTC
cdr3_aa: CAIKDREGGETQYF

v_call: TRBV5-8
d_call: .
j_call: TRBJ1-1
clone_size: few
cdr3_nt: TGTGCCAGCAGCTTGTTAGGCCGGCGGGGCACTGAAGCTTTCTTT
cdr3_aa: CASSLLGRRGTEAFF

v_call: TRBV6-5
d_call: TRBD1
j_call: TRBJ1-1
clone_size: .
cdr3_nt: TGTGCCAGCAGATTGGGACAGGGGAACACTGAAGCTTTCTTT
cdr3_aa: CASRLGQGNTEAFF

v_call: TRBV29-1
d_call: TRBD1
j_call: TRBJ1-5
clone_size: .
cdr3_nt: TGCAGCGTTGAAGATCTCAACCAAGGGACAGGTTCTAGCAATCAGCCCCAGCATTTT
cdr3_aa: CSVEDLNQGTGSSNQPQHF

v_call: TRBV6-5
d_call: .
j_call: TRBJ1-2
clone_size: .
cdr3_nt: TGTGCCAGCAGCCTCGACTCGGTTCGGAATGGCTACACCTTC
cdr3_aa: CASSLDSVRNGYTF

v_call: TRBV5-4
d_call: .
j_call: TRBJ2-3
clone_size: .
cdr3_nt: TGTGCCAGCAGCTTGAGATCAGGGGCAAGCACAGATACGCAGTATTTT
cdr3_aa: CASSLRSGASTDTQYF

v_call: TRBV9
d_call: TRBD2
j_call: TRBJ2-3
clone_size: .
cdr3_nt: TGTGCCAGCAGAGTGGGGGGGGGCACAGATACGCAGTATTTT
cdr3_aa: CASRVGGGTDTQYF

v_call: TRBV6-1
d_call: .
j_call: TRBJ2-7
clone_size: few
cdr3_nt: TGTGCCAGCCAACCTCTCCGGGGATCCTCCTACGAGCAGTACTTC
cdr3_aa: CASQPLRGSSYEQYF

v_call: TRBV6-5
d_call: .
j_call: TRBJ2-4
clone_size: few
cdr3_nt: TGTGCCAGCAGTTACAGCCTAGCGACAGTCAAAAACATTCAGTACTTC
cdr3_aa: CASSYSLATVKNIQYF

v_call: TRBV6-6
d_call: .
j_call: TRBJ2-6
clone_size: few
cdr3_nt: TGTGCCAGCACCAACGCCGGGTCTGGAGGGGCCAACGTCCTGACTTTC
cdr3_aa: CASTNAGSGGANVLTF

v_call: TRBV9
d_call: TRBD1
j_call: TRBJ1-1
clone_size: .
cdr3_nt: TGTGCCAGCAGCGTAGGTGGACAGGGGGCTGAAGCTTTCTTT
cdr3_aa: CASSVGGQGAEAFF

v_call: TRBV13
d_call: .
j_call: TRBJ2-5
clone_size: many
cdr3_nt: TGTGCCAGCACCGCCCCAGGGGAGACCCAGTACTTC
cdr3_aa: CASTAPGETQYF

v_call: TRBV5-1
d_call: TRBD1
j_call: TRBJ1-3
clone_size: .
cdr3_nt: TGCGCCAGCAGCTCCTCGTCACAGGGGGCGTCTGGAAACACCATATATTTT
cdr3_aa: CASSSSSQGASGNTIYF

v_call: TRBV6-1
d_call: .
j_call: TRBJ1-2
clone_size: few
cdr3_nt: TGTGCCAGCAGTGGACTGCCTGGTAACTATGGCTACACCTTC
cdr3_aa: CASSGLPGNYGYTF

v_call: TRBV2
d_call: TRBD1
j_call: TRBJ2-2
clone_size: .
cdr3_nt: TGTGCCAGCAGTGTTGGACAGGGTTACGGGGAGCTGTTTTTT
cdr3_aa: CASSVGQGYGELFF

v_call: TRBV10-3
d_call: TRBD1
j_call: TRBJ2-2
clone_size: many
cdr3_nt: TGTGCCATTACGGCCGGGACAGCATACACCGGGGAGCTGTTTTTT
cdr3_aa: CAITAGTAYTGELFF

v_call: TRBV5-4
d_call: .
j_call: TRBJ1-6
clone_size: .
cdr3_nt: TGTGCCAGCAGCTTCCCTACAGGGAATAATTCACCCCTCCACTTT
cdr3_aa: CASSFPTGNNSPLHF

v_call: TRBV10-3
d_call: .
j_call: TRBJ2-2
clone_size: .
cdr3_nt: TGTGCCATCAGTGGTGATGGCCGCGGGGAGCTGTTTTTT
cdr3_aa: CAISGDGRGELFF

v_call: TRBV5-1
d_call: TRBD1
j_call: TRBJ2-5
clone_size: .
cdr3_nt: TGCACCTCAGGGACAGGGGGCCAAGAGACCCAGTACTTC
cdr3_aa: CTSGTGGQETQYF

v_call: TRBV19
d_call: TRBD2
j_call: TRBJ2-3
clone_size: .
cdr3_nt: TGTGCCAGTAGTCCCCGGGAGGCGGACCGCACAGATACGCAGTATTTT
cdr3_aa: CASSPREADRTDTQYF

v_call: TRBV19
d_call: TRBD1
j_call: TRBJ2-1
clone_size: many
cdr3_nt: TGTGCCACCACGAGGGGGACAGGGGTCAATGAGCAGTTCTTC
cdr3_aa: CATTRGTGVNEQFF

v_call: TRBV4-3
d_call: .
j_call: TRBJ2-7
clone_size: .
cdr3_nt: TGCGCCAGCGGGCACGAGCAGTACTTC
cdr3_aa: CASGHEQYF

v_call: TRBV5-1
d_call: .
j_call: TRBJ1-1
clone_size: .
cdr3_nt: TGCGCCAGCAGCTTTGAGGGGGTTAACACTGAAGCTTTCTTT
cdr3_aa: CASSFEGVNTEAFF

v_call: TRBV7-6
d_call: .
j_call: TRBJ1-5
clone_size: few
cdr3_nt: TGTGCCAGCAGCTTACAGTCTGGCCTCAATCAGCCCCAGCATTTT
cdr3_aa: CASSLQSGLNQPQHF

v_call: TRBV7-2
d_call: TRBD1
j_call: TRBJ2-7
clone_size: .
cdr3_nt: TGTGCCAGCAGCCCCCGTGGGACAGCCTTATACGAGCAGTACTTC
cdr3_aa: CASSPRGTALYEQYF

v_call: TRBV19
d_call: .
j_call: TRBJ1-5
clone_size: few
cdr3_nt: TGTGCCAGTCATGATCTCATGGGGGCTCAGCCCCAGCATTTT
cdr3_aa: CASHDLMGAQPQHF